Presented here are 27 T cell receptor beta chains from one specimen sequenced in a study of control samples from healthy donors and cancer patients (dated by TCRdb to 2020 to 2021). The library was produced with the immunoSEQ multiplex PCR assay. TCRdb's version of the immuneACCESS table is confined to in-frame rearrangements and falls short of the full clone set. An unresolved V gene accounts for under half of the shortfall where checked; the remainder is of unknown origin. The sample table holds roughly 100,000 clones, of which approximately 90% were seen once. Jointly, the top ten make up over 2% of the sample. Sequencing used blood. The receptors shown here come from a young woman in good health.

The chain uses TRBV18 and TRBJ2-5; 8 bases match TRBD2. The V gene end was trimmed by 3 bases and the J gene end by 2 bases; junction bases not matched to a gene: 8. The CDR3 loop spans 16 amino acids. Germline V gives CDR1 KGHSH, CDR2 LQKENI. For the CDR3, the DNA is TGTGCCAGCTCACCCGGGGGGGGCCGAGGGCAAGAGACCCAGTACTTC. Amino acid sequence: CASSPGGGRGQETQYF.

The chain combines TRBV29-1 with TRBJ1-2, with 8 positions matching TRBD1. The V segment lost 6 bases and the J segment 4 bases; nucleotides outside the gene matches: 7. The germline V gene has CDR1 SQVTM and CDR2 ANQGSEA. The length of the CDR3 is 13 residues. CDR3 coding DNA: TGCAGCGTGGAGACAGGGGATAGCTATGGCTACACCTTC. It specifies CSVETGDSYGYTF.

V usage is TRBV5-1 and J usage is TRBJ1-1, with no clear D. Looked up from germline, CDR1 is SGHRS and CDR2 is YFSETQ. The CDR3 is 14 amino acids. V was pared by 0 bases and J by 3 bases, with 9 bases between. Here the CDR3 DNA reads TGCGCCAGCAGCTTGGTGGGAGGAGACACTGAAGCTTTCTTT. Translation: CASSLVGGDTEAFF.

The chain carries TRBV7-8 and TRBJ1-2; tentatively, D is TRBD1 (6 bases). Germline CDR1 and CDR2: SGHVS and FQNEAQ. The V end was cut by 5 bases, the J end by 4 bases, with 17 bases between. The CDR3 is 15 amino acids. CDR3 bases: TGTGCCAGCAGCCCGGTCCTGAGGGGGTTCTATGGCTACACCTTC. Its protein is CASSPVLRGFYGYTF. Combining the CDR3 with reference TRBV7-8 and TRBJ1-2 gives the whole variable domain GAGVSQSPRYKVAKRGQDVALRCDPISGHVSLFWYQQALGQGPEFLTYFQNEAQLDKSGLPSDRFFAERPEGSVSTLKIQRTQQEDSAVYLCASSPVLRGFYGYTFGSGTRLTVV.

The V call is TRBV29-1, the J call TRBJ2-7, with D perhaps matching TRBD2 (6 bases). V lost 7 bases and J 6 bases, leaving 13 bases between the germline ends. In germline, CDR1 is SQVTM, CDR2 ANQGSEA. The CDR3 runs 11 residues. For the CDR3, the DNA is TGCAGCGCCACCTTGGGGGGCGAGCAGTACTTC. It codes for CSATLGGEQYF.

V and J are TRBV9 and TRBJ2-3; 10 bases map to TRBD2. Germline V gene lookup returns CDR1 SGDLS and CDR2 YYNGEE. Germline trimming cut 4 bases from V and 2 bases from J; bases unmatched to any gene: 7. This CDR3 has 16 amino acids. CDR3: CASSPLAGGTTDTQYF. CDR3 in DNA: TGTGCCAGCAGCCCATTAGCGGGGGGAACCACAGATACGCAGTATTTT.

The chain couples TRBV10-3 to TRBJ2-7; perhaps TRBD1 as D (6 bases). The CDR3 is 15 residues long. The germline V and J ends were trimmed by 3 bases and 1 base, with 13 bases remaining between them. The V gene's germline CDR1 is ENHRY and CDR2 SYGVKD. CDR3 coding DNA: TGTGCCATCAGTGAAGGGGGACGGAGATCCTACGAGCAGTACTTC. It codes for CAISEGGRRSYEQYF.

The rearrangement joins TRBV19 to TRBJ1-6; no reliable D call. Germline CDR1 is LNHDA and CDR2 is SQIVND (reference sequence). V dropped 10 bases and J dropped 6 bases, with 13 bases sitting between them. The CDR3 runs to 13 residues. In DNA form, the CDR3 reads TGTGCCACCGTTTCGGGGATTAATTCACCCCTCCACTTT. Protein product: CATVSGINSPLHF.

This rearrangement joins TRBV3-1 (or the pseudogene TRBV3-2) to TRBJ1-5; D ambiguous. Germline assignment: CDR1 LGHDT and CDR2 YNNKEL (reference sequence). This CDR3 spans 13 amino acids. The V and J ends lost 4 bases and 1 base respectively, with 5 bases between them. This CDR3 reads CASSLKSNQPQHF. As DNA, the CDR3 is TGTGCCAGCAGCCTTAAGAGCAATCAGCCCCAGCATTTT.

This clone has only one observation. The rearrangement joins TRBV9 to TRBJ2-2; tentatively, D is TRBD2 (6 bases). This CDR3 is 16 amino acids long. Germline CDR1 reads SGDLS; CDR2 reads YYNGEE. Trimming shortened V by 0 bases and J by 6 bases, and 15 bases separated the two germline ends. CDR3 sequence reads: CASSVGIGGPPGELFF. CDR3 DNA sequence: TGTGCCAGCAGCGTAGGGATCGGGGGACCCCCCGGGGAGCTGTTTTTT.

The chain is built from TRBV13 and TRBJ2-7; 7 bases map to TRBD2. The J segment lost 2 bases and the V segment lost 5 bases, leaving 6 bases of the junction unmatched. The CDR3 consists of 14 residues. CDR1 PRHDT and CDR2 FYEKMQ come from the germline V gene (reference sequence). The CDR3 here is CASSRGAGAYEQYF. The CDR3 nucleotides read TGTGCCAGCAGCCGCGGGGCGGGAGCCTACGAGCAGTACTTC.

The chain uses TRBV10-3 and TRBJ2-7; 7 nucleotides match TRBD2. Trimming took 4 bases from V and 6 from J; bases not matched to a gene: 18. CDR1 ENHRY and CDR2 SYGVKD come from the germline V gene. This CDR3 has 17 amino acids. The CDR3 is CAISAPRRGGTNCEQYF. CDR3 DNA sequence: TGTGCCATCAGTGCCCCGAGGAGGGGAGGGACCAACTGCGAGCAGTACTTC.

The genes are TRBV5-1 and TRBJ2-7, with D uncertain. Per the germline V gene, CDR1 is SGHRS and CDR2 is YFSETQ. Trimming cost V 1 base and J 2 bases, with 13 bases left between them. The CDR3 consists of 15 residues. CDR3 amino acids: CASSLNWHSPYEQYF. For the CDR3, the DNA is TGCGCCAGCAGCTTGAACTGGCACAGCCCCTACGAGCAGTACTTC.

The chain couples TRBV27 to TRBJ1-3; unclear D gene. The germline V and J ends were trimmed by 5 bases and 0 bases, with 11 bases remaining between them. Germline V gene sequence: CDR1 MNHEY, CDR2 SMNVEV (reference sequence). This CDR3 region has 15 residues. Written as DNA, the CDR3 is TGTGCCAGCAGTCTTGGACGGTCCTCTGGAAACACCATATATTTT. The encoded protein is CASSLGRSSGNTIYF.

CDR3 sequence reads: CASTMGAGLNSPLHF. DNA for the CDR3: TGTGCCAGTACCATGGGGGCAGGTCTTAACTCACCCCTCCACTTT. The chain recombines TRBV19 with TRBJ1-6; TRBD1 might be the D (6 bases). The CDR3 consists of 15 residues. Trimming shortened V by 7 bases and J by 10 bases, and 20 bases separated the two germline ends. The germline gives CDR1 LNHDA, CDR2 SQIVND (reference sequence).

J is TRBJ2-2 and V is TRBV5-6, with TRBD2 matching over 10 bases. CDR1 is SGHDT and CDR2 is YYEEEE in the germline V gene. Trimming at V came to 2 bases and at J to 5 bases, leaving 6 bases not matched to a gene. CDR3 length equals 16 residues. The CDR3 nucleotides are TGTGCCAGCAGCTTCTCCAGCGGGAGGGTGACCGGGGAGCTGTTTTTT. It is translated as CASSFSSGRVTGELFF.

This chain's CDR3 is CASSYRGYGYTF. In nucleotides, the CDR3 is TGTGCCAGCAGTTACAGGGGCTATGGCTACACCTTC. V is TRBV27 and J is TRBJ1-2, with 7 bases matching TRBD1. The CDR3 covers 12 residues. V lost 4 bases to trimming and J lost 4 bases; unmatched junction nucleotides: 0. Germline CDR1 is MNHEY and CDR2 is SMNVEV (reference sequence).

This chain connects TRBV11-3 to TRBJ2-1, with D unresolved. From germline, CDR1 is SGHNT and CDR2 YENEEA. The V end was cut by 0 bases, the J end by 2 bases, with 11 bases between. The CDR3 covers 16 residues. The DNA of the CDR3 is TGTGCCAGCAGCTTAGATGGTTCACGGACCTACAATGAGCAGTTCTTC. Protein sequence: CASSLDGSRTYNEQFF.

V is TRBV28 and J is TRBJ2-5, with D possibly TRBD1 on 6 matching bases. The CDR3 extends over 14 amino acids. Trimming cost V 5 bases and J 6 bases, with 16 bases left between them. Germline assignment: CDR1 MDHEN and CDR2 SYDVKM. The chain's CDR3 is CASSGTGTFKTQYF. DNA of the CDR3: TGTGCCAGCAGTGGAACAGGGACATTCAAGACCCAGTACTTC. The full variable domain, completed using reference TRBV28 and TRBJ2-5, is DVKVTQSSRYLVKRTGEKVFLECVQDMDHENMFWYRQDPGLGLRLIYFSYDVKMKEKGDIPEGYSVSREKKERFSLILESASTNQTSMYLCASSGTGTFKTQYFGPGTRLLVL.

This sequence joins TRBV7-9 and TRBJ2-3; no clear D gene. The CDR3 runs 13 residues. CDR1 is SEHNR, CDR2 FQNEAQ, per germline (reference sequence). V was trimmed by 0 bases and J by 7 bases, leaving 8 bases between them. CDR3 bases: TGTGCCAGCAGCTTAGCACTGGGAAATACGCAGTATTTT. This gives the protein CASSLALGNTQYF.

The genes are TRBV28 and TRBJ1-5, with no clear D. Germline V gives CDR1 MDHEN, CDR2 SYDVKM. Trimming took off 10 bases at V and 5 bases at J, with 18 bases between the two ends. This CDR3 contains 14 residues. The CDR3 DNA reads as TGTGCCACTCAAGAGGGCCCGACGGATCAGCCCCAGCATTTT. Its translation is CATQEGPTDQPQHF.

This chain uses TRBV6-5 with TRBJ1-1, with unresolved D. V was pared by 4 bases and J by 1 base, with 13 bases between. Germline CDR1 and CDR2: MNHEY and SVGAGI. This CDR3 comprises 15 residues. Written as DNA, the CDR3 is TGTGCCAGCAGTTTCAGGTCTCAGCAGAACACTGAAGCTTTCTTT. Translated: CASSFRSQQNTEAFF.

J is TRBJ1-5 and V is TRBV5-5; D gene unclear. The ends were cut back, 4 bases at V and 0 bases at J, with 8 bases in the middle. The CDR3 extends over 14 amino acids. CDR1 and CDR2 from the germline V gene are SGHKS and YYEKEE (reference sequence). This CDR3 is CASSPLGSNQPQHF. The CDR3 nucleotides read TGTGCCAGCAGCCCACTAGGTAGCAATCAGCCCCAGCATTTT.

The V call is TRBV11-3, the J call TRBJ2-7; no clear D gene. Trimming cost V 1 base and J 3 bases, with 13 bases left between them. The V gene's germline CDR1 is SGHNT and CDR2 YENEEA. The CDR3 is 15 amino acids. The CDR3 bases are TGTGCCAGCAGCTTAGTTGGTGGGAAGTTCTACGAGCAGTACTTC. Translating it yields CASSLVGGKFYEQYF. Complete variable domain (other parts from reference TRBV11-3 and TRBJ2-7): EAGVVQSPRYKIIEKKQPVAFWCNPISGHNTLYWYLQNLGQGPELLIRYENEEAVDDSQLPKDRFSAERLKGVDSTLKIQPAELGDSAVYLCASSLVGGKFYEQYFGPGTRLTVT.

The chain carries TRBV14 and TRBJ1-1; D not certain. The germline V and J ends were trimmed by 3 bases and 10 bases, with 9 bases remaining between them. Per the germline V gene, CDR1 is SGHDN and CDR2 is FVKESK. This CDR3 spans 11 amino acids. CDR3 in amino acids: CASSHLHTAFF. The CDR3 region has the DNA TGTGCCAGCAGCCATTTACACACAGCTTTCTTT.

The genes are TRBV21-1 and TRBJ1-5; the table's TRBD1 call for D was not verified on the DNA. TRBV21-1 is a pseudogene segment. The CDR3 contains 17 residues. In nucleotides, the CDR3 is TGTGCCAGCAGCTTTCACAGGCAGGGGGCGTGCAATCAGCCCCAGCATTTT. Amino acid sequence: CASSFHRQGACNQPQHF.

This chain connects TRBV27 to TRBJ2-7; the match to TRBD2 covers 8 bases. The CDR3 consists of 15 residues. The V gene end was trimmed by 3 bases and the J gene end by 5 bases; junction bases not matched to a gene: 9. Germline values: CDR1 MNHEY, CDR2 SMNVEV (reference sequence). The CDR3 nucleotides read TGTGCCAGCAGTTTGAGGGCTAGCGGGTACCACGAGCAGTACTTC. Amino acids: CASSLRASGYHEQYF.